This TCR beta chain was captured by sequencing in a study of cytomegalovirus exposure and HLA in healthy donors. Study outcomes and limitations: When the data were analyzed later, several of the most significant clusters appeared to be linked to common viral pathogens. A missense DCLRE1C variant was associated with V- and J-gene trimming of TCR beta chains in a later analysis, and an independent cohort replicated the association.

The CDR3 loop spans 13 amino acids. Germline-derived CDR1 and CDR2 are KGHSH and LQKENI. The V and J ends lost 2 bases and 4 bases respectively, with 8 bases between them. Points on this clone: The antigen is undetermined.

PCR involved 60 Vbeta and 13 Jbeta primers. Data came from immunoSEQ multiplex PCR; TCRdb stores just in-frame clones and leaves some out. The sample gives over 95,000 clones, 70% to 85% of which show up once; roughly 2.6% is in the top ten. The gene calls are TRBV18 and TRBJ1-1; D perhaps matches TRBD1 (5 bases). Sequencing was done on a sample of PBMCs. The TCR was taken from a young woman in good health and CMV-seronegative. CDR3 coding DNA: TGTGCCAGCTCACCAAAGGGGTTCACTGAAGCTTTCTTT. This encodes CASSPKGFTEAFF. The full variable domain, completed using reference TRBV18 and TRBJ1-1, is NAGVMQNPRHLVRRRGQEARLRCSPMKGHSHVYWYRQLPEEGLKFMVYLQKENIIDESGMPKERFSAEFPKEGPSILRIQQVVRGDSAAYFCASSPKGFTEAFFGQGTRLTVV.